This T cell receptor beta chain comes out of a study of T cell responses to AZD1222 COVID-19 vaccine. This clone was observed a few times. Measured with immunoSEQ multiplex PCR; TCRdb has only the in-frame clones, and not every one. The repertoire includes 150,000 to 200,000 clones, approximately 90% of them detected once, and approximately 4.2% sits in the top ten. Germline-derived CDR1 and CDR2 are LGHDT and YNNKEL (reference sequence). Trimming removed 4 bases from V and 10 bases from J, with 16 bases in between. This CDR3 contains 13 residues. The starting material was peripheral blood, obtained 28 days after the second dose of the MenACWY control vaccine. This receptor was taken from an adult who received the MenACWY meningococcal vaccine as a control. This chain connects TRBV3-1 (or the pseudogene TRBV3-2) to TRBJ1-1; weak D call: TRBD1 (6 bases). CDR3 in DNA: TGTGCCAGCAGCCGGGGACAAAAAGGACCAGCTTTCTTT. It specifies CASSRGQKGPAFF.